This T cell receptor (beta chain) was sequenced in a study of cytomegalovirus exposure and HLA in healthy donors. PCR employed 60 Vbeta and 13 Jbeta primers. Sequencing used immunoSEQ multiplex PCR; TCRdb keeps in-frame clones, though not all of them. The table records 200,000 to 300,000 clones, 82% of them present only once. Points on this clone: The target antigen is unknown.

The study's findings and limits: The authors assumed roughly uniform sequencing depth across donors for presence/absence analyses.

The receptor's source is a middle-aged woman in good health and CMV-seropositive. The sample consisted of PBMCs.

CDR3 coding DNA: TGCGCCAGCAGCGACAGTTCACCCCTCCACTTT. Protein product: CASSDSSPLHF. The rearrangement uses TRBV4-3 and TRBJ1-6; TRBD1 is a possible D gene (5 bases). The CDR3 is 11 amino acids. Germline CDR1 LGHNA, CDR2 YSLEER. Trimming cost V 5 bases and J 9 bases, with 5 bases left between them.